A single sample is the source of the 11 T cell receptor beta chains below, sequenced in a study of cytomegalovirus exposure and HLA in healthy donors. PCR involved 60 Vbeta and 13 Jbeta primers. Method: immunoSEQ multiplex PCR; TCRdb's copy keeps in-frame clones and lacks some. The sample gives 90,000 to 150,000 clones, around 84% of which show up once; 3.3% is in the top ten. Material for sequencing was PBMCs. These receptor sequences come from a woman aged 30 to 39 in good health and CMV-seropositive.

The chain has TRBV7-2 and TRBJ2-3; TRBD1 is a possible D gene (5 bases). This CDR3 has 14 residues. CDR1 and CDR2 (germline): SGHTA, FQGNSA. V was trimmed by 2 bases and J by 5 bases, leaving 11 bases between them. CDR3 bases: TGTGCCAGCAGCTTATACTTTCAGGGAGATACGCAGTATTTT. This translates into CASSLYFQGDTQYF.

The J gene is TRBJ1-1, the V gene TRBV19, with D possibly matching TRBD1 (6 bases). Trimming removed 5 bases from V and 1 base from J, with 17 bases in between. The germline CDR1 and CDR2 sequences are LNHDA and SQIVND (reference sequence). This CDR3 is built from 16 residues. The CDR3 here is CASSPDRWGENTEAFF. For the CDR3, the DNA is TGTGCCAGTAGTCCTGACAGGTGGGGAGAGAACACTGAAGCTTTCTTT.

This chain uses TRBV10-3 with TRBJ2-2, with D possibly TRBD1 on 6 matching bases. Germline V gene sequence: CDR1 ENHRY, CDR2 SYGVKD. The CDR3 covers 14 residues. The ends were cut back, 6 bases at V and 2 bases at J, with 10 bases in the middle. The CDR3 spells CAISRDTNTGELFF. As DNA, the CDR3 is TGTGCCATCAGCCGGGACACCAACACCGGGGAGCTGTTTTTT.

The sample holds one count of this clone. This chain connects TRBV4-1 to TRBJ2-4, with 12 positions matching TRBD1. CDR3 length: 17 residues. The germline V gene encodes CDR1 MGHRA and CDR2 YSYEKL. Germline trimming cut 4 bases from V and 8 bases from J; bases unmatched to any gene: 12. The CDR3 DNA sequence: TGCGCCAGCAGCCTGTACGCCGGGACAGGGGGCAGGGACATTCAGTACTTC. Translation: CASSLYAGTGGRDIQYF.

The rearrangement links TRBV7-6 to TRBJ2-5, with a tentative D call TRBD2 (5 bases). Germline values: CDR1 SGHVS, CDR2 FNYEAQ. Trimming cost V 5 bases and J 5 bases, with 18 bases left between them. The CDR3 runs 15 residues. In DNA form, the CDR3 reads TGTGCCAGCAGCCCGAAGGGTATGCGGGTCGAGACCCAGTACTTC. Protein sequence: CASSPKGMRVETQYF. The complete variable domain, with remaining parts taken from reference TRBV7-6 and TRBJ2-5, reads GAGVSQSPRYKVTKRGQDVALRCDPISGHVSLYWYRQALGQGPEFLTYFNYEAQQDKSGLPNDRFSAERPEGSISTLTIQRTEQRDSAMYRCASSPKGMRVETQYFGPGTRLLVL.

V and J are TRBV7-3 and TRBJ2-1, with TRBD1 identical over 8 bases. The germline V gene has CDR1 SGHTA and CDR2 FQGTGA. V was pared by 3 bases and J by 10 bases, with 8 bases of the junction left unmatched. The CDR3 runs to 14 residues. CDR3 coding DNA: TGTGCCAGCAGCTTGTGGCAGGGGGCAGGGGAGCAGTTCTTC. Amino acid sequence: CASSLWQGAGEQFF.

The chain joins TRBV5-5 to TRBJ1-5; tentatively, D is TRBD1 (6 bases). This CDR3 contains 13 residues. Trimming removed 2 bases at V and 9 bases at J, with 12 bases between. Looked up from germline, CDR1 is SGHKS and CDR2 is YYEKEE (reference sequence). CDR3 in amino acids: CASSFSGDRPQHF. CDR3 DNA sequence: TGTGCCAGCAGCTTTTCAGGGGACCGGCCCCAGCATTTT.

This chain uses TRBV6-5 with TRBJ2-2; no firm D call. CDR3 length: 13 residues. Per the germline V gene, CDR1 is MNHEY and CDR2 is SVGAGI. V was shortened by 2 bases and J by 4 bases, with 5 bases between the two germline ends. The CDR3 nucleotides read TGTGCCAGCAGTTACCCCGGCACCGGGGAGCTGTTTTTT. Residues: CASSYPGTGELFF.

The gene calls are TRBV19 and TRBJ2-2; 7 bases align to TRBD1. This CDR3 is 16 amino acids long. The J segment lost 0 bases and the V segment lost 6 bases, leaving 7 bases of the junction unmatched. CDR1 and CDR2 from the germline V gene are LNHDA and SQIVND (reference sequence). CDR3 protein: CASRRRQGSNTGELFF. In DNA form, the CDR3 reads TGTGCCAGTAGGCGCAGACAGGGATCGAACACCGGGGAGCTGTTTTTT.

In its sample, this clone was seen a few times. This chain connects TRBV2 to TRBJ1-1, with TRBD1 identical over 9 bases. This CDR3 is 12 amino acids long. CDR1 and CDR2 (germline): SNHLY, FYNNEI. The V gene end was trimmed by 4 bases and the J gene end by 11 bases; junction bases not matched to a gene: 5. Written as DNA, the CDR3 is TGTGCCAGCAGTGCCAGGACAGGGGTCGCTTTCTTT. It translates to CASSARTGVAFF.

The V gene is TRBV28, the J gene TRBJ1-3, with D unclear. CDR1 and CDR2 from the germline V gene are MDHEN and SYDVKM. Trimming left V 3 bases short and J 4 bases short, with 10 bases between. There are 14 residues in the CDR3. CDR3 sequence (DNA): TGTGCCAGCAGTTTGTCAGGCTCCGGAAACACCATATATTTT. Translating it yields CASSLSGSGNTIYF.